This T cell receptor (beta chain) originates from a study of blood T cells in healthy people across ages. PCR was performed a second time for roughly 7 to 12 cycles using a sample-barcoded 5' primer and a J-beta primer mix. Each CDR3 protein is one row after TCRdb ran MiXCR on the 5' RACE reads. The data show hundreds of thousands of distinct CDR3 sequences, 20% to 25% seen once. In this sample, this clonotype turned up a few times. Germline V CDR1 and CDR2: SGHRS, YFSETQ. This CDR3 spans 15 amino acids. Unmatched junction bases numbered 1, after V lost 4 bases and J lost 2 bases. What was sequenced was blood. This TCR was sampled from a man between 65 and 79 years old in good health. V usage is TRBV5-1 and J usage is TRBJ2-3, with TRBD2 matching over 13 bases. CDR3 nucleotide sequence: TGCGCCAGCAGCGGGACTAGCGGGATCACAGATACGCAGTATTTT. Residues: CASSGTSGITDTQYF. Filled out from reference TRBV5-1 and TRBJ2-3, the complete variable domain reads KAGVTQTPRYLIKTRGQQVTLSCSPISGHRSVSWYQQTPGQGLQFLFEYFSETQRNKGNFPGRFSGRQFSNSRSEMNVSTLELGDSALYLCASSGTSGITDTQYFGPGTRLTVL.